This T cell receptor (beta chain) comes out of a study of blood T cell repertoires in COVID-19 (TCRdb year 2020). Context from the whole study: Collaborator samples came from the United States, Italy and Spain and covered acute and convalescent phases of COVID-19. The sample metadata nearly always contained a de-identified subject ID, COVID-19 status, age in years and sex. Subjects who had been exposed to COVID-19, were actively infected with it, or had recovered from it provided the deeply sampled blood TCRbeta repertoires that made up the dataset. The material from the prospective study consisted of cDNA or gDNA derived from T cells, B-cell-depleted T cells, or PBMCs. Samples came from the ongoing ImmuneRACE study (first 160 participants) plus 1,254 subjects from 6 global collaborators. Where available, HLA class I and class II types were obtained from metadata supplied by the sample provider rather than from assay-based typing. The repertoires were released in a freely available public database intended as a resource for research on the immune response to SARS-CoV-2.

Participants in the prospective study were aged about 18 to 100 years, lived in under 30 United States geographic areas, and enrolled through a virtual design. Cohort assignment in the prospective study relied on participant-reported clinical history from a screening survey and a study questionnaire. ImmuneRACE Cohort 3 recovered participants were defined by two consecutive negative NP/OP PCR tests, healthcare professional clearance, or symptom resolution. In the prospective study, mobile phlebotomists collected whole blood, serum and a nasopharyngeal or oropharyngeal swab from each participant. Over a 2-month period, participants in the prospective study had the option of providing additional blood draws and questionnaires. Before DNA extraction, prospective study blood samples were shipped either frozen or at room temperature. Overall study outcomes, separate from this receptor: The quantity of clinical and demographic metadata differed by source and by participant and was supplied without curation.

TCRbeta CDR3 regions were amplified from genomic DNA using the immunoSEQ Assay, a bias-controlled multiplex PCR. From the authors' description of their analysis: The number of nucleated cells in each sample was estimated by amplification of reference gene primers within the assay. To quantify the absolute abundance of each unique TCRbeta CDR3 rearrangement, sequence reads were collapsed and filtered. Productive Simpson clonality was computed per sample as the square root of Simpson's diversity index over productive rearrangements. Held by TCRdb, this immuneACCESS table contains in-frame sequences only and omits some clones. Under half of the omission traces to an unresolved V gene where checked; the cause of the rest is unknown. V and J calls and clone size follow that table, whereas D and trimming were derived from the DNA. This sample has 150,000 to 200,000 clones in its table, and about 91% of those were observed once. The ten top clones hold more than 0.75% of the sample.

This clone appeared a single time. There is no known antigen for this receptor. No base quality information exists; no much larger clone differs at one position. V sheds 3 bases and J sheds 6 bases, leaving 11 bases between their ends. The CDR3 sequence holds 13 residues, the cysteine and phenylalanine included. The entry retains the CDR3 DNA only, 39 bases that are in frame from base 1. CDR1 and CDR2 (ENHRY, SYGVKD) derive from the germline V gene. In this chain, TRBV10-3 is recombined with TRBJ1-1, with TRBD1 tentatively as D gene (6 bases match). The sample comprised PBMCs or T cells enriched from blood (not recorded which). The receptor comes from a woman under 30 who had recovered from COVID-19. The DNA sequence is TGTGCCATCAGTGAAGGGGGAGCACCTGAAGCTTTCTTT. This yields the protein CAISEGGAPEAFF.